Listed below are T cell receptor beta chains from one sample, sequenced in a study of blood T cell repertoires in COVID-19. Some clones are missing from TCRdb's copy, which holds only in-frame ones; the method was immunoSEQ multiplex PCR. The sample lists 35,000 to 45,000 clones, nearly 90% occurring once. Sequenced sample: peripheral blood. These receptors all stem from a man between 65 and 85 years old with active COVID-19. Both conserved end residues are part of each CDR3. D genes are given only for firm matches.

d_call	j_call	v_call	cdr3_aa
.	TRBJ2-1	TRBV5-4	CASSGTGTSYNEQFF
TRBD2	TRBJ2-5	TRBV9	CASSVGSAGVETQYF
TRBD1	TRBJ1-2	TRBV9	CASLDVGRGWGYTF
TRBD1	TRBJ1-5	TRBV3-1/TRBV3-2	CASSRQGARQPQHF
TRBD1	TRBJ1-2	TRBV7-2	CASSLVGTGDGYTF
.	TRBJ1-2	TRBV9	CASSVSGANYGYTF
TRBD1	TRBJ1-4	TRBV19	CATGRSGQGALRGEKLFF
TRBD1	TRBJ1-2	TRBV27	CASSSYRGPGYGYTF
.	TRBJ1-2	TRBV7-2	CASSLRGGGSYGYTF
TRBD2	TRBJ2-1	TRBV7-9	CASSLGLAGGISSYNEQFF
TRBD2	TRBJ2-1	TRBV14	CASSQYLGLAGREQFF
TRBD1	TRBJ2-5	TRBV18	CASSPQTGTGRAQTQYF
TRBD2	TRBJ2-2	TRBV7-9	CASSHPGLAGVGELFF
TRBD1	TRBJ1-5	TRBV28	CASSVNRGGNQPQHF
TRBD2	TRBJ2-1	TRBV6-2/TRBV6-3	CASSPGTSEAYEQFF
.	TRBJ2-1	TRBV2	CASSGEVLGPYEQFF
TRBD2	TRBJ2-3	TRBV19	CASSSVSGGSPDTQYF
TRBD1	TRBJ1-4	TRBV19	CASKGGLLNEKLFF
TRBD1	TRBJ2-7	TRBV7-8	CASSRPPRRGNEQYF
TRBD2	TRBJ2-2	TRBV6-2/TRBV6-3	CASSYPLAGVVGELFF
.	TRBJ2-1	TRBV29-1	CSVVVGAVDEQFF
TRBD2	TRBJ2-2	TRBV5-1	CASSRSGGATGELFF
TRBD1	TRBJ2-7	TRBV2	CASSSDRGTPEQYF
.	TRBJ2-5	TRBV2	CASSEAQETQYF
TRBD1	TRBJ1-5	TRBV19	CASSIRQGGLYSNQPQHF
.	TRBJ1-5	TRBV7-9	CASSSTERNQPQHF
.	TRBJ2-3	TRBV15	CATSRVRGLADTQYF
.	TRBJ2-1	TRBV15	CATSRGGTSNNEQFF
.	TRBJ2-2	TRBV7-8	CASRPQGSGELFF
.	TRBJ2-2	TRBV11-2	CASRRPGQRRSGELFF
.	TRBJ1-6	TRBV7-2	CASSLGQYYNSPLHF
TRBD2	TRBJ2-3	TRBV7-2	CASSLAASGGADTQYF
TRBD1	TRBJ2-1	TRBV27	CASSRQGRSYNEQFF
.	TRBJ1-5	TRBV9	CASSVDSGQPQHF
TRBD1	TRBJ2-7	TRBV5-5	CASGQAGTGSYEQYF
.	TRBJ1-4	TRBV27	CASRRYNEKLFF
TRBD1	TRBJ2-4	TRBV11-2	CASSWPRGHSKNIQYF
.	TRBJ1-3	TRBV12-3/TRBV12-4	CASSLAANTIYF
.	TRBJ2-5	TRBV7-2	CASSLGGNGETQYF
TRBD1	TRBJ1-1	TRBV19	CASSISDRWNTEAFF
TRBD1	TRBJ1-1	TRBV28	CASSSGTASNTEAFF
.	TRBJ1-5	TRBV27	CASSSRRGTNQPQHF
TRBD2	TRBJ2-1	TRBV5-1	CASSLAPGGGGEQFF
.	TRBJ1-5	TRBV2	CASSLDGGGQPQHF
.	TRBJ2-1	TRBV12-3/TRBV12-4	CASRGLTNEQFF
TRBD2	TRBJ2-7	TRBV19	CASSMAGASSYEQYF
.	TRBJ2-1	TRBV4-3	CASSQRVAVNEQFF
TRBD1	TRBJ1-6	TRBV28	CASGGQGHSPLHF
.	TRBJ1-2	TRBV4-3	CASSQDIEFGGAIMGYTF
TRBD1	TRBJ1-2	TRBV6-5	CASSRDRGVYGYTF
.	TRBJ1-5	TRBV28	CASSFEGWGKSNQPQHF
TRBD1	TRBJ2-2	TRBV11-1	CASSLVLDRGSGELFF
TRBD1	TRBJ2-2	TRBV7-3	CASSTRGRDTGELFF
TRBD1	TRBJ2-4	TRBV2	CASSRGQGNIQYF